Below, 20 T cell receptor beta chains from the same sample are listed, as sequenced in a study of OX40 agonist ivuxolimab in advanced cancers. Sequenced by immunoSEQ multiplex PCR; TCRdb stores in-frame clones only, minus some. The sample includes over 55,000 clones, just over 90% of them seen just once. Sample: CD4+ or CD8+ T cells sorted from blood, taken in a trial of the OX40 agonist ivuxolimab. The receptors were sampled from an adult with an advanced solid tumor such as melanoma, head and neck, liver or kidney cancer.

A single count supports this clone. CDR3 region: CASRTDRGPNSPLHF. Written as DNA, the CDR3 is TGTGCCAGCAGGACCGACAGGGGCCCTAATTCACCCCTCCACTTT. V and J are TRBV6-1 and TRBJ1-6; 8 bases fit TRBD1. CDR3 length: 15 residues. Trimming at V came to 6 bases and at J to 6 bases, leaving 7 bases not matched to a gene. Germline V gives CDR1 MNHNS, CDR2 SASEGT.

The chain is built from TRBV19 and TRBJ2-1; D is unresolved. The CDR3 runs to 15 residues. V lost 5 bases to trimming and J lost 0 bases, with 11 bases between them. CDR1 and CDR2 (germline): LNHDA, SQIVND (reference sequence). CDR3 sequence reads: CASSQLPSSYNEQFF. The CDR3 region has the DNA TGTGCCAGTAGTCAGCTACCTAGCTCCTACAATGAGCAGTTCTTC. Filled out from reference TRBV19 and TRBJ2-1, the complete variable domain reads DGGITQSPKYLFRKEGQNVTLSCEQNLNHDAMYWYRQDPGQGLRLIYYSQIVNDFQKGDIAEGYSVSREKKESFPLTVTSAQKNPTAFYLCASSQLPSSYNEQFFGPGTRLTVL.

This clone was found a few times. CDR3 loop: CASSIDRDQPQHF. The CDR3 DNA reads as TGTGCCAGTAGTATAGATCGGGATCAGCCCCAGCATTTT. This rearrangement joins TRBV19 to TRBJ1-5; D gene uncertain. Per germline, CDR1 LNHDA and CDR2 SQIVND (reference sequence). The CDR3 is 13 residues long. V dropped 0 bases and J dropped 5 bases, with 5 bases sitting between them.

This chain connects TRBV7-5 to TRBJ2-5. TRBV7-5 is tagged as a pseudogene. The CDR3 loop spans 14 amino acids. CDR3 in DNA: TGTGCCAGGCAGATCGGTACGCACCAAGAGACCCAGTACTTC. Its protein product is CARQIGTHQETQYF.

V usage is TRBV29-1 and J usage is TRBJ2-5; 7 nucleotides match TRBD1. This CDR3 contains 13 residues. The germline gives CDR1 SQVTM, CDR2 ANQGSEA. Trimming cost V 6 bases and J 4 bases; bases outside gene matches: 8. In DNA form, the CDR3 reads TGCAGCGTGGGACAGATCCTCGGAGAGACCCAGTACTTC. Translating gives CSVGQILGETQYF.

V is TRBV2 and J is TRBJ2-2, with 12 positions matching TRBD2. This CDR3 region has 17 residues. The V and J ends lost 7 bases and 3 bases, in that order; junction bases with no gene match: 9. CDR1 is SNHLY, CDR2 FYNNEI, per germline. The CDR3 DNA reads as TGTGCCAGCACGGCTCTAGCGGGAGGGGGTTACACCGGGGAGCTGTTTTTT. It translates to CASTALAGGGYTGELFF. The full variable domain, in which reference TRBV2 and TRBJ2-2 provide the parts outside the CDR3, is EPEVTQTPSHQVTQMGQEVILRCVPISNHLYFYWYRQILGQKVEFLVSFYNNEISEKSEIFDDQFSVERPDGSNFTLKIRSTKLEDSAMYFCASTALAGGGYTGELFFGEGSRLTVL.

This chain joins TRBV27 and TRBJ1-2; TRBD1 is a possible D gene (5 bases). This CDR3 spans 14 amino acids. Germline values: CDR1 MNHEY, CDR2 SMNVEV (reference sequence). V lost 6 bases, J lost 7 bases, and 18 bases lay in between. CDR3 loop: CASSFTLGVGGYTF. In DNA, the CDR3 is TGTGCCAGCAGCTTCACCTTGGGGGTGGGTGGCTACACCTTC.

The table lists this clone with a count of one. The CDR3 spells CASSSGGRNQPQHF. In nucleotides, the CDR3 is TGCGCCAGCAGTTCCGGGGGTAGGAATCAGCCCCAGCATTTT. The chain combines TRBV10-2 with TRBJ1-5; D possibly corresponds to TRBD1 (5 bases). The CDR3 extends over 14 amino acids. V gave up 5 bases and J gave up 4 bases, with 12 bases separating them. Germline CDR1 reads WSHSY; CDR2 reads SAAADI.

The CDR3 protein is CASSLRLAGSTDTQYF. CDR3 DNA sequence: TGTGCCAGCAGCCTTCGACTAGCGGGTAGCACAGATACGCAGTATTTT. The rearrangement links TRBV5-6 to TRBJ2-3; 10 bases are shared with TRBD2. The germline gives CDR1 SGHDT, CDR2 YYEEEE. The CDR3 contains 16 residues. The ends lost 4 bases at V and 0 bases at J; junction bases unmatched: 5.

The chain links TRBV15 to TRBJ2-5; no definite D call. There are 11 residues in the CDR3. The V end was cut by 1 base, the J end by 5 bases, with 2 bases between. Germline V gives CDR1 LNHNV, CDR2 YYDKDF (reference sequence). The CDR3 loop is CATSRGETQYF. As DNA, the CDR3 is TGTGCCACCAGCAGAGGCGAGACCCAGTACTTC.

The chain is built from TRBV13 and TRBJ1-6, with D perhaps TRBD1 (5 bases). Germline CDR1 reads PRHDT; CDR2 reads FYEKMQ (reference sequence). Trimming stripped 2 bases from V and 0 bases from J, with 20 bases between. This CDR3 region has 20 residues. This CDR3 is CASSLPLTDTVSSYNSPLHF. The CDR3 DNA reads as TGTGCCAGCAGCTTACCGTTGACAGACACGGTAAGCTCCTATAATTCACCCCTCCACTTT. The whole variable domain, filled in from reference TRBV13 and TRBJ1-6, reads AAGVIQSPRHLIKEKRETATLKCYPIPRHDTVYWYQQGPGQDPQFLISFYEKMQSDKGSIPDRFSAQQFSDYHSELNMSSLELGDSALYFCASSLPLTDTVSSYNSPLHFGNGTRLTVT.

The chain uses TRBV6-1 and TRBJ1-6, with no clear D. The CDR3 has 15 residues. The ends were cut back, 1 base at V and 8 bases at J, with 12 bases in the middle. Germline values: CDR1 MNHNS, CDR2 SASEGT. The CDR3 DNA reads TGTGCCAGCAGTGAAGTTGGAGCCGCTTATTCACCCCTCCACTTT. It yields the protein CASSEVGAAYSPLHF.

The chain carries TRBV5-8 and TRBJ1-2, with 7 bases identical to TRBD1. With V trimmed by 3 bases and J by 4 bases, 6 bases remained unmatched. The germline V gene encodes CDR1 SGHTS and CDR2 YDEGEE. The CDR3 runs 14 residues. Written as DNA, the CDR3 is TGTGCCAGCAGCTGGGGAGGGGGCTCCTATGGCTACACCTTC. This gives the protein CASSWGGGSYGYTF.

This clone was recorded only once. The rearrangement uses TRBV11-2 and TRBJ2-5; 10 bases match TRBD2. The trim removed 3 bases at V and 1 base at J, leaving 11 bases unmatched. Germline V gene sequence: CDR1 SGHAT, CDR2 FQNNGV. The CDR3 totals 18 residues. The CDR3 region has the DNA TGTGCCAGCAGCTTTGGTCGGGTAGCGGGAGGTTCCCAAGAGACCCAGTACTTC. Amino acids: CASSFGRVAGGSQETQYF.

The CDR3 reads CASSLESRSVEQYF. The DNA for the CDR3 is TGTGCCAGCAGTTTAGAGTCCCGGAGTGTGGAGCAGTACTTC. This chain links TRBV27 with TRBJ2-7, with no clear D. V lost 2 bases and J lost 7, with 15 bases in between. The CDR3 totals 14 residues. The V gene's germline CDR1 is MNHEY and CDR2 SMNVEV (reference sequence).

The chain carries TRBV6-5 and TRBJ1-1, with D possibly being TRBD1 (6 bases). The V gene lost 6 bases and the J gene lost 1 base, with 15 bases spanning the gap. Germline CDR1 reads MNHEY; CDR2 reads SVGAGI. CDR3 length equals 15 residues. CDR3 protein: CASRPWGAENTEAFF. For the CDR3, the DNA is TGTGCCAGCAGGCCCTGGGGGGCGGAGAACACTGAAGCTTTCTTT.

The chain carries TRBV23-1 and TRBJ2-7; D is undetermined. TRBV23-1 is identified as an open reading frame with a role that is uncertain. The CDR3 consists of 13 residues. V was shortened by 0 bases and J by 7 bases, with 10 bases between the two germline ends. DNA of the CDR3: TGCGCCAGCAGTCAATCGGTAAGTGGAGAGCAGTACTTC. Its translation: CASSQSVSGEQYF.

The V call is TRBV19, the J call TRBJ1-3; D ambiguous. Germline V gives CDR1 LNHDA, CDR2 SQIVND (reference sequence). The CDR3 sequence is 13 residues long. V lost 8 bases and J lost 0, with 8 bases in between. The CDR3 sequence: CASGPNSGNTIYF. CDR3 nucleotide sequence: TGTGCCAGTGGACCGAACTCTGGAAACACCATATATTTT.

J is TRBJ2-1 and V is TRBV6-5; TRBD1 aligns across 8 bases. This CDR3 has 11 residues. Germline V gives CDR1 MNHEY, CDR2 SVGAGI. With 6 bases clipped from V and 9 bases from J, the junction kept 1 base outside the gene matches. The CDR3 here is CASRQGVEQFF. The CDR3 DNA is TGTGCCAGCAGACAGGGGGTTGAGCAGTTCTTC.

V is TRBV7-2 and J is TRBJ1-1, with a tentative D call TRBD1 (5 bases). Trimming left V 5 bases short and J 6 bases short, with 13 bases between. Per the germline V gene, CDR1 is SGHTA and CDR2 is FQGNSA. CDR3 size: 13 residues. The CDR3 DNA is TGTGCCAGCAGCCCGAGTGGGGGGTCTGAAGCTTTCTTT. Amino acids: CASSPSGGSEAFF.